What follows are 16 T cell receptor beta chains derived from one specimen sequenced in a study of T-cell reconstitution after alpha-beta-depleted transplantation in children. Preparation of the TCRbeta library involved a method that used unique molecular identifiers. TCRdb reanalysed the PCR reads using MiXCR and keeps one entry per CDR3 protein. The table lists 280,000 or so distinct CDR3 sequences, around 10% of them singletons. This specimen was peripheral blood, taken 180 days after TCRalphabeta/CD19-depleted stem cell transplant. Source of these receptors: a male patient aged 2 to 10 who had a stem cell transplant for chronic granulomatous disease, so the T cells may come from the graft donor.

This clonotype was observed at least ten times. The chain combines TRBV28 with TRBJ2-1, with 11 positions matching TRBD2. This CDR3 contains 19 residues. Germline values: CDR1 MDHEN, CDR2 SYDVKM. V gave up 0 bases and J gave up 6 bases; unmatched junction bases: 13. The CDR3 DNA reads as TGTGCCAGCAGTTTATGGTTCCTAGCGGGAGGCGCGAGCAGCAATGAGCAGTTCTTC. Its translation: CASSLWFLAGGASSNEQFF.

The rearrangement uses TRBV19 and TRBJ1-2; D unresolved. V was pared by 7 bases and J by 3 bases, with 9 bases between. Germline lookup yields CDR1 LNHDA and CDR2 SQIVND (reference sequence). The CDR3 contains 12 residues. In nucleotides, the CDR3 is TGTGCCAGTATGTCCGGGCACTATGGCTACACCTTC. Its translation: CASMSGHYGYTF. The full variable domain, rest sourced from reference TRBV19 and TRBJ1-2, is DGGITQSPKYLFRKEGQNVTLSCEQNLNHDAMYWYRQDPGQGLRLIYYSQIVNDFQKGDIAEGYSVSREKKESFPLTVTSAQKNPTAFYLCASMSGHYGYTFGSGTRLTVV.

Ten or more counts support this clonotype. V is TRBV20-1 and J is TRBJ1-1, with 11 bases fitting TRBD1. The CDR3 sequence is 16 residues long. With 6 bases clipped from V and 0 bases from J, the junction kept 9 bases outside the gene matches. Germline lookup yields CDR1 DFQATT and CDR2 SNEGSKA (reference sequence). This chain's CDR3 is CSATSGQGVLNTEAFF. Written as DNA, the CDR3 is TGCAGTGCCACGTCGGGACAGGGGGTATTGAACACTGAAGCTTTCTTT.

This clonotype is labeled as medium-sized (0.01 to 0.1%). The J gene is TRBJ2-1, the V gene TRBV5-1; no reliable D call. CDR1 is SGHRS and CDR2 is YFSETQ in the germline V gene. This CDR3 comprises 11 residues. V lost 9 bases, J lost 6 bases, and 10 bases lay in between. Here the CDR3 DNA reads TGCGCCAAACATGGATCCAATGAGCAGTTCTTC. This gives the protein CAKHGSNEQFF.

This clonotype has ten or more counts. The CDR3 is CASSFRGRVTEAFF. CDR3 coding DNA: TGTGCCAGCAGCTTCCGGGGCCGAGTGACTGAAGCTTTCTTT. This chain uses TRBV13 with TRBJ1-1; the D gene is possibly TRBD1 (5 bases). The length of the CDR3 is 14 residues. The germline V gene has CDR1 PRHDT and CDR2 FYEKMQ (reference sequence). Trimming took 3 bases from V and 5 from J, leaving 13 bases between them. Full variable domain (rest looked up from reference TRBV13 and TRBJ1-1): AAGVIQSPRHLIKEKRETATLKCYPIPRHDTVYWYQQGPGQDPQFLISFYEKMQSDKGSIPDRFSAQQFSDYHSELNMSSLELGDSALYFCASSFRGRVTEAFFGQGTRLTVV.

This clonotype was found many times. The chain joins TRBV5-1 to TRBJ2-2; D remains unclear. The CDR3 runs 11 residues. CDR1 and CDR2 from the germline V gene are SGHRS and YFSETQ. Trimming took off 5 bases at V and 9 bases at J, with 8 bases between the two ends. CDR3 sequence (DNA): TGCGCCAGCAGTCTAGACAGGGAGCTGTTTTTT. Its translation: CASSLDRELFF.

The rearrangement uses TRBV15 and TRBJ2-7, with D tentatively TRBD2 (6 bases). The germline V gene encodes CDR1 LNHNV and CDR2 YYDKDF (reference sequence). Deletions cut 4 bases from V and 6 bases from J, with 13 bases between. The CDR3 sequence is 13 residues long. Here the CDR3 reads CATSTGGGAEQYF. The CDR3 bases are TGTGCCACCAGCACTGGAGGCGGGGCCGAGCAGTACTTC. The full variable domain, with the rest looked up from reference TRBV15 and TRBJ2-7, is DAMVIQNPRYQVTQFGKPVTLSCSQTLNHNVMYWYQQKSSQAPKLLFHYYDKDFNNEADTPDNFQSRRPNTSFCFLDIRSPGLGDTAMYLCATSTGGGAEQYFGPGTRLTVT.

This clonotype was seen ten or more times. CDR3 amino acids: CASSSGTSGGPQAFEQFF. The CDR3 DNA reads as TGTGCCAGCAGTTCAGGGACTAGCGGGGGGCCTCAGGCCTTTGAGCAGTTCTTC. This sequence joins TRBV12-3 or TRBV12-4 and TRBJ2-1, with 15 bases aligning to TRBD2. The V gene end was trimmed by 4 bases and the J gene end by 9 bases; junction bases not matched to a gene: 13. The CDR3 consists of 18 residues.

This clonotype was picked up one time. The rearrangement joins TRBV18 to TRBJ2-3; D gene ambiguous. V was shortened by 3 bases and J by 1 base, with 14 bases between the two germline ends. This CDR3 is built from 16 residues. CDR1 and CDR2 from the germline V gene are KGHSH and LQKENI. This CDR3 reads CASSPRQDGRTDTQYF. The CDR3, as DNA: TGTGCCAGCTCACCGCGGCAGGACGGTCGCACAGATACGCAGTATTTT.

This clonotype showed up many times. The CDR3 region is CASSPSRGGADTQYF. The CDR3 nucleotides are TGTGCCAGCTCTCCTTCGCGGGGTGGTGCAGATACGCAGTATTTT. The chain carries TRBV6-1 and TRBJ2-3, with a possible D match to TRBD2 (6 bases). This CDR3 comprises 15 residues. The V end lost 8 bases, the J end lost 4 bases, and 19 bases lay between the germline ends. Germline V lookup: CDR1 MNHNS, CDR2 SASEGT.

This clonotype was seen ten or more times. The chain links TRBV7-2 to TRBJ2-1, with 11 positions matching TRBD2. The CDR3 is made up of 17 amino acids. Looked up from germline, CDR1 is SGHTA and CDR2 is FQGNSA. V gave up 1 base and J gave up 4 bases; unmatched junction bases: 6. This chain's CDR3 is CASSLVATSGTYNEQFF. As DNA, the CDR3 is TGTGCCAGCAGCTTAGTCGCGACTAGCGGGACTTACAATGAGCAGTTCTTC.

This clonotype was counted at least ten times. The V gene is TRBV6-2 or TRBV6-3, the J gene TRBJ2-1; no clear D gene. The CDR3 runs to 16 residues. CDR1 and CDR2 (germline): MNHEY, SVGEGT. Trimming removed 0 bases from V and 7 bases from J, with 16 bases in between. The CDR3 sequence is CASSYSEHAPLNEQFF. CDR3 DNA: TGTGCCAGCAGTTACTCCGAACACGCCCCCTTAAATGAGCAGTTCTTC.

This clonotype was counted at least ten times. The chain carries TRBV7-8 and TRBJ2-5; no clear D. The CDR3 loop spans 14 amino acids. Germline V gene data show CDR1 as SGHVS and CDR2 as FQNEAQ. The V end lost 8 bases, the J end lost 7 bases, and 20 bases lay between the germline ends. This chain's CDR3 is CASQDQAAVGTQYF. CDR3 sequence (DNA): TGTGCCAGCCAGGACCAGGCGGCGGTCGGGACCCAGTACTTC.

The V and J genes are TRBV2 and TRBJ1-5, with no clear D. The V gene lost 4 bases and the J gene lost 4 bases, with 8 bases spanning the gap. CDR3 length equals 13 residues. CDR1 is SNHLY and CDR2 is FYNNEI in the germline V gene. CDR3 nucleotide sequence: TGTGCCAGCAGTGTCCGAGGGAATCAGCCCCAGCATTTT. Translating it yields CASSVRGNQPQHF.

In its sample, this clonotype was seen many times. The CDR3 protein is CASSDGLAGKETQYF. In DNA form, the CDR3 reads TGTGCCAGCAGTGATGGACTAGCGGGAAAAGAGACCCAGTACTTC. The chain uses TRBV2 and TRBJ2-5; 12 bases agree with TRBD2. The CDR3 totals 15 residues. J gave up 3 bases and V 3 bases, and 2 bases lay outside the gene matches. Germline CDR1 reads SNHLY; CDR2 reads FYNNEI. Supplemented by reference TRBV2 and TRBJ2-5, the full variable domain reads EPEVTQTPSHQVTQMGQEVILRCVPISNHLYFYWYRQILGQKVEFLVSFYNNEISEKSEIFDDQFSVERPDGSNFTLKIRSTKLEDSAMYFCASSDGLAGKETQYFGPGTRLLVL.

This clonotype appeared many times. V gene TRBV12-3 or TRBV12-4 combines with J gene TRBJ2-1, with 7 bases matching TRBD2. CDR3 length equals 13 residues. Losses at the gene ends were 10 bases for V and 7 bases for J; bases not matched to a gene: 10. DNA of the CDR3: TGTGCCACTTCCCAGACTAGCCCGAATGAGCAGTTCTTC. Translating it yields CATSQTSPNEQFF.